These 20 T cell receptor beta chains came from one sample sequenced in a study of brain T cells in children with intractable seizures. Measured with immunoSEQ multiplex PCR; TCRdb has only the in-frame clones, and not every one. The sample contains some 64,000 clones, about 96% of which appear only once. Sequencing used peripheral blood, obtained at surgery. These receptors originate from a boy younger than two with focal cortical dysplasia and intractable seizures.

The genes are TRBV9 and TRBJ2-1; perhaps TRBD2 as D (8 bases). V gave up 4 bases and J gave up 7 bases, with 18 bases separating them. The germline gives CDR1 SGDLS, CDR2 YYNGEE. This CDR3 has 15 residues. The CDR3: CASSTDRAGGNEQFF. Here the CDR3 DNA reads TGTGCCAGCAGCACCGACAGGGCGGGAGGAAATGAGCAGTTCTTC.

The J gene is TRBJ2-1, the V gene TRBV9; possibly TRBD2 for D (5 bases). Germline CDR1 is SGDLS and CDR2 is YYNGEE. This CDR3 comprises 17 residues. V shed 3 bases and J shed 2 bases, with 18 bases lying between them. The CDR3 is CASSAWGEPPPYNEQFF. The CDR3, as DNA: TGTGCCAGCAGCGCCTGGGGAGAACCTCCACCCTACAATGAGCAGTTCTTC.

The V and J genes are TRBV11-2 and TRBJ2-1; tentative D call: TRBD2 (6 bases). The ends were cut back, 1 base at V and 0 bases at J, with 13 bases in the middle. CDR3 length: 17 residues. Germline V gene data show CDR1 as SGHAT and CDR2 as FQNNGV. Here the CDR3 reads CASSLVSAGTSYNEQFF. The CDR3 region has the DNA TGTGCCAGCAGCTTAGTGTCCGCGGGGACCTCCTACAATGAGCAGTTCTTC.

The V call is TRBV4-1, the J call TRBJ2-7, with 9 bases fitting TRBD2. This CDR3 region has 16 residues. J was trimmed by 1 base and V by 2 bases; bases with no gene match: 6. Germline V CDR1 and CDR2: MGHRA, YSYEKL. DNA for the CDR3: TGCGCCAGCAGCCAAACGCTAGCGGGGAAATCCTACGAGCAGTACTTC. It is translated as CASSQTLAGKSYEQYF.

The rearrangement uses TRBV7-2 and TRBJ2-7; D is uncertain. The CDR3 sequence is 13 residues long. The V gene's germline CDR1 is SGHTA and CDR2 FQGNSA. V shed 1 base and J shed 3 bases, with 7 bases lying between them. The CDR3 here is CASSLEARYEQYF. CDR3 nucleotides: TGTGCCAGCAGCTTAGAGGCCCGCTACGAGCAGTACTTC.

The chain joins TRBV12-5 to TRBJ2-1, with D possibly being TRBD2 (6 bases). The CDR3 runs 13 residues. From germline, CDR1 is LGHNT and CDR2 FRNRAP. Deletions cut 1 base from V and 15 bases from J, with 16 bases between. The CDR3: CASGLGERAEVFF. The CDR3 DNA follows: TGTGCTAGTGGTTTGGGGGAGCGGGCGGAGGTGTTCTTC.

V usage is TRBV15 and J usage is TRBJ2-3; D is perhaps TRBD2 (6 bases). In germline, CDR1 is LNHNV, CDR2 YYDKDF (reference sequence). The germline V and J ends were trimmed by 7 bases and 2 bases, with 19 bases remaining between them. The CDR3 runs 16 residues. As DNA, the CDR3 is TGTGCCACCAAGCACGGAACTAGCCGGGACACAGATACGCAGTATTTT. Translated, it gives CATKHGTSRDTDTQYF.

This chain connects TRBV19 to TRBJ2-7, with D hard to call. From germline, CDR1 is LNHDA and CDR2 SQIVND (reference sequence). The CDR3 runs to 14 residues. With 7 bases removed from V and 0 bases from J, the gap between germline ends came to 13 bases. This CDR3 is CASTIHQPSYEQYF. CDR3 bases: TGTGCCAGTACCATTCACCAACCCTCCTACGAGCAGTACTTC.

The chain has TRBV6-6 and TRBJ1-3; 9 bases are a match to TRBD1. Unmatched junction bases numbered 4, after V lost 0 bases and J lost 4 bases. The CDR3 length is 16 residues. Germline CDR1 reads MNHNY; CDR2 reads SVGAGI (reference sequence). The CDR3 loop reads CASSYSGTGWGNTIYF. The DNA for the CDR3 is TGTGCCAGCAGTTACTCTGGGACAGGGTGGGGAAACACCATATATTTT.

V is TRBV11-1 and J is TRBJ2-7; TRBD1 aligns across 8 bases. This CDR3 has 15 residues. The trim removed 5 bases at V and 6 bases at J, leaving 12 bases unmatched. Germline-derived CDR1 and CDR2 are SGHAT and FQDESV (reference sequence). The CDR3 DNA follows: TGTGCCAGCAGCCCAGGACAGGGAGTATGGTCCGAGCAGTACTTC. This codes for CASSPGQGVWSEQYF.

This CDR3 is CASRPSGQETQYF. As DNA, the CDR3 is TGTGCCAGCAGGCCTAGCGGACAAGAGACCCAGTACTTC. The chain links TRBV7-6 to TRBJ2-5, with 7 bases that match TRBD2. The germline V gene has CDR1 SGHVS and CDR2 FNYEAQ. The CDR3 extends over 13 amino acids. Germline trimming cut 6 bases from V and 2 bases from J; bases unmatched to any gene: 3.

The chain recombines TRBV5-1 with TRBJ2-2, with 9 bases lining up with TRBD2. Germline V gene data show CDR1 as SGHRS and CDR2 as YFSETQ. The CDR3 loop spans 16 amino acids. After removal of 4 bases from V and 0 bases from J, the junction contained 4 bases not matched to a gene. The DNA for the CDR3 is TGCGCCAGCAGCCCCGGACTAGCGCCGAACACCGGGGAGCTGTTTTTT. As protein: CASSPGLAPNTGELFF. Together with reference TRBV5-1 and TRBJ2-2, the CDR3 gives the full variable domain: KAGVTQTPRYLIKTRGQQVTLSCSPISGHRSVSWYQQTPGQGLQFLFEYFSETQRNKGNFPGRFSGRQFSNSRSEMNVSTLELGDSALYLCASSPGLAPNTGELFFGEGSRLTVL.

The rearrangement joins TRBV11-2 to TRBJ1-1; TRBD1 matches at 7 bases. The germline V gene has CDR1 SGHAT and CDR2 FQNNGV. The CDR3 spans 15 residues. The V and J ends lost 3 bases and 3 bases, in that order; junction bases with no gene match: 7. The CDR3 region is CASSFNPGTDTEAFF. The CDR3 DNA reads TGTGCCAGCAGCTTTAATCCCGGGACAGACACTGAAGCTTTCTTT.

The DNA of the CDR3 is TGCAGTGCTAGTTCGAGCGGGGGACTAGCGGGTAAACAGCAGTTCTTC. Its protein product is CSASSSGGLAGKQQFF. This sequence joins TRBV20-1 and TRBJ2-1; TRBD2 agrees at 12 bases. CDR1 and CDR2 from the germline V gene are DFQATT and SNEGSKA (reference sequence). The CDR3 is 16 amino acids. With V trimmed by 3 bases and J by 11 bases, 14 bases remained unmatched.

The chain uses TRBV6-6 and TRBJ1-2; possibly TRBD1 for D (5 bases). The CDR3 covers 13 residues. The V gene's germline CDR1 is MNHNY and CDR2 SVGAGI (reference sequence). V was clipped by 5 bases and J by 5 bases, with 12 bases between them. The CDR3 region is CASSKGQPYGYTF. The DNA for the CDR3 is TGTGCCAGCAGTAAGGGGCAGCCTTATGGCTACACCTTC.

V gene TRBV29-1 combines with J gene TRBJ1-3; tentative D call: TRBD1 (5 bases). V lost 6 bases, J lost 3 bases, and 12 bases lay in between. The CDR3 is 13 amino acids. Germline CDR1 SQVTM, CDR2 ANQGSEA. CDR3 bases: TGCAGCGTAATTTTGACAGATGGAAACACCATATATTTT. This sequence encodes CSVILTDGNTIYF. Drawing the rest from reference TRBV29-1 and TRBJ1-3, the complete variable domain is SAVISQKPSRDICQRGTSLTIQCQVDSQVTMMFWYRQQPGQSLTLIATANQGSEATYESGFVIDKFPISRPNLTFSTLTVSNMSPEDSSIYLCSVILTDGNTIYFGEGSWLTVV.

This chain joins TRBV7-6 and TRBJ2-5; D call uncertain. This CDR3 region has 15 residues. CDR1 and CDR2 (germline): SGHVS, FNYEAQ. Trimming pared 1 base from V and 2 bases from J, leaving 11 bases between. The CDR3 sequence: CASSLGGFRQETQYF. The CDR3 nucleotides are TGTGCCAGCAGCTTAGGTGGGTTCAGGCAAGAGACCCAGTACTTC.

The V gene is TRBV9, the J gene TRBJ2-6; D gene unclear. Germline CDR1 reads SGDLS; CDR2 reads YYNGEE. V lost 0 bases and J lost 5, with 3 bases in between. This CDR3 is built from 13 residues. Written as DNA, the CDR3 is TGTGCCAGCAGCGTAGAATGGGCCAACGTCCTGACTTTC. It is translated as CASSVEWANVLTF.

The chain carries TRBV7-2 and TRBJ1-1; no clear D gene. CDR1 is SGHTA and CDR2 is FQGNSA in the germline V gene. The CDR3 consists of 16 residues. Trimming removed 5 bases from V and 2 bases from J, with 18 bases in between. This chain's CDR3 is CASSPAGWAQNTEAFF. CDR3 DNA sequence: TGTGCCAGCAGCCCGGCGGGCTGGGCCCAAAACACTGAAGCTTTCTTT.

V usage is TRBV5-1 and J usage is TRBJ2-1, with TRBD2 matching 8 bases. The CDR3 extends over 16 amino acids. V lost 4 bases to trimming and J lost 4 bases; unmatched junction nucleotides: 10. The germline CDR1 and CDR2 sequences are SGHRS and YFSETQ. DNA for the CDR3: TGCGCCAGCAGCCCACGTGGCGGGGGGTATTACAATGAGCAGTTCTTC. Protein: CASSPRGGGYYNEQFF.